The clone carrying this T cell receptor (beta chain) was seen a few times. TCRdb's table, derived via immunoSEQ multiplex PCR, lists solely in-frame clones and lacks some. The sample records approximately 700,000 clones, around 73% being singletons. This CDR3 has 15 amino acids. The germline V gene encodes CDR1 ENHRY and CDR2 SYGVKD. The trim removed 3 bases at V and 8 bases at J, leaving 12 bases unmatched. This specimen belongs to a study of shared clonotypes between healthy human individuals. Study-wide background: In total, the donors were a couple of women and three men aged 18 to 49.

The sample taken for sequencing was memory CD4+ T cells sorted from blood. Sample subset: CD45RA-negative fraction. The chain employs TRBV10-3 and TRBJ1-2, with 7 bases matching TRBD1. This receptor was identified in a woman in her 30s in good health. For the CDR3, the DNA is TGTGCCATCAGTGACCCGGGAACAGGGGCAGGAGGCTACACCTTC. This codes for CAISDPGTGAGGYTF.